This T cell receptor (beta chain) was sequenced in a study of monozygotic twins with inflammatory bowel disease. Overall study findings and caveats: For IBD patients, clonotypes shared with others were fewer than for healthy twins, especially with disease activity. Concordant and discordant twins showed no difference in repertoire similarity, possibly from limited power. Healthy co-twins exceeded IBD patients in TCRbeta diversity as measured by inverse Simpson.

Collection yielded under 3 ml of blood per donor. On this clonotype itself: Its antigen is currently unknown.

Germline V gene data show CDR1 as SGHRS and CDR2 as YFSETQ. This CDR3 comprises 14 residues. TCRdb reprocessed the 5' RACE reads, keeping one entry per CDR3 protein, no DNA. The table lists about 210,000 distinct CDR3 sequences. Sample: blood. The clonotype originates from a human donor with ulcerative colitis or Crohn's disease, or a healthy co-twin of an affected twin (not recorded which). This chain links TRBV5-1 with TRBJ1-3. The CDR3: CASSPESYGNTIYF.